The source of this T cell receptor (beta chain) is a study of blood T cell repertoires in COVID-19. The overall study: Sources were T cells, B-cell-depleted T cells, or PBMCs; the material itself was cDNA or gDNA.

This CDR3 contains 16 residues. Germline-derived CDR1 and CDR2 are SGHRS and YFSETQ. V gave up 5 bases and J gave up 5 bases; unmatched junction bases: 12. Clones were sequenced by immunoSEQ multiplex PCR, and TCRdb holds only the in-frame ones, with some missing. Of a few hundred thousand clones detected, almost 90% appear once; the ten largest clones hold about 16%. What was sequenced was PBMCs or T cells enriched from blood (not recorded which). The J gene is TRBJ2-2, the V gene TRBV5-1; 7 bases match TRBD1. This clonotype originated in a young man who had been exposed to COVID-19. The CDR3 protein is CASRGVGTDYTGELFF. CDR3 nucleotide sequence: TGCGCCAGCAGGGGAGTTGGGACAGACTATACCGGGGAGCTGTTTTTT.